This T cell receptor (beta chain) was documented in a study of blood T cells in healthy people across ages. V lost 5 bases, J lost 1 base, and 24 bases lay in between. The CDR3 sequence is 18 residues long. Germline V CDR1 and CDR2: SGHRS, YFSETQ. Using a J-beta primer mix together with a sample-barcoded 5' primer, a second PCR was run for roughly 7 to 12 cycles. MiXCR, run by TCRdb on the 5' RACE reads, gives a single entry per CDR3 protein. The data show 500,000 to 550,000 distinct CDR3 sequences, about 24% seen once. This sample was also put to use in a study of T cells of mothers and their children.

This sequence joins TRBV5-1 and TRBJ1-1; perhaps TRBD1 as D (5 bases). The clonotype comes from a boy aged 5-17 years in good health. Input material: blood. The CDR3 spells CASSYASGGRIKNTEAFF. The DNA for the CDR3 is TGCGCCAGCAGTTATGCGTCTGGGGGACGCATTAAGAACACTGAAGCTTTCTTT.